This note documents a single TCR beta chain sequence. Its antigen is as yet unknown. The entry originates in a study of blood T cells in healthy people across ages. At the level of the study: About one barcoded beta molecule was captured per two T cells (by template switching). Findings and caveats of the study: Using unsorted PBMCs precluded a conclusive naive versus antigen-experienced comparison. Greater diversity and more naive CD4+ cells were seen in long-lived donors than in aged donors.

Per the germline V gene, CDR1 is MNHEY and CDR2 is SVGAGI. The CDR3 is 13 residues long. Trimming removed 7 bases from V and 1 base from J, with 9 bases in between. A minimum of 6 micrograms of total RNA was extracted per sample. Primed by a sample-barcoded 5' primer and a J-beta primer mix, a second PCR proceeded for about 7 to 11 cycles. TCRdb reprocessed the 5' RACE reads with MiXCR, giving one entry per CDR3 protein. The sample contains 1 million or so distinct CDR3 sequences, around 45% of which appear only once. The J gene is TRBJ2-3, the V gene TRBV6-5; TRBD1 or TRBD2 may be the D gene (6 bases each). The receptor was derived from a woman in her fifties or sixties in good health. The sample taken for sequencing was blood. The chain's CDR3 is CASTEGGTDTQYF. CDR3 sequence (DNA): TGTGCCAGCACGGAGGGGGGCACAGATACGCAGTATTTT.